The 18 T cell receptor beta chains presented below share a single source sample, sequenced in a study of vaccination and CD4 T cells after COVID-19. The Oncomine TCR Beta short-read assay sequenced DNA from cultured CD4+ T cells. TCRdb independently ran MiXCR on the PCR reads; one entry per CDR3 protein. Counted here are roughly 5,000 distinct CDR3 sequences, about 42% occurring once; the ten biggest clones make up approximately 28%. Treatment here: approximately 10-day PBMC culture with coronavirus spike peptide pools or control peptides (ViraFEST assay). These TCRs' antigens remain unknown. The sample comprised CD4+ T cells from blood, cultured in vitro. The receptors come from a human donor who had recovered from COVID-19.

The DNA for the CDR3 is TGCAGTGCTAGAGATCCCACTAGCGGGAGCCATGAGCAGTTCTTC. Translated: CSARDPTSGSHEQFF. The chain carries TRBV20-1 and TRBJ2-1, with 11 bases aligning to TRBD2. Germline V CDR1 and CDR2: DFQATT, SNEGSKA (reference sequence). CDR3 length: 15 residues. J was trimmed by 8 bases and V by 0 bases; bases with no gene match: 6.

This sequence joins TRBV6-5 and TRBJ1-2; D unclear. Germline CDR1 is MNHEY and CDR2 is SVGAGI. The CDR3 extends over 15 amino acids. V was trimmed by 0 bases and J by 3 bases, leaving 11 bases between them. The CDR3 DNA sequence: TGTGCCAGCAGTTACTCGAGTGGCGGGGACTATGGCTACACCTTC. Its translation: CASSYSSGGDYGYTF.

The chain employs TRBV23-1 and TRBJ2-7; no clear D gene. TRBV23-1 is an open reading frame, and its role is uncertain. With 0 bases removed from V and 7 bases from J, the gap between germline ends came to 4 bases. The CDR3 contains 11 residues. The CDR3 spells CASSQSAEQYF. The CDR3 region has the DNA TGCGCCAGCAGTCAATCTGCGGAGCAGTACTTC.

The chain recombines TRBV5-4 with TRBJ2-5, with a tentative D call TRBD2 (6 bases). Germline V gives CDR1 SGHNT, CDR2 YYREEE (reference sequence). CDR3 length equals 14 residues. Deletions cut 4 bases from V and 0 bases from J, with 10 bases between. The DNA of the CDR3 is TGTGCCAGCAGCCCGGACTACAACCAAGAGACCCAGTACTTC. Its protein product is CASSPDYNQETQYF.

The chain uses TRBV6-2 or TRBV6-3 and TRBJ1-5; 8 nucleotides match TRBD1. Germline CDR1 is MNHEY and CDR2 is SVGEGT. This CDR3 has 14 residues. The J segment lost 9 bases and the V segment lost 2 bases, leaving 6 bases of the junction unmatched. CDR3: CASSYHHRGTPQHF. DNA of the CDR3: TGTGCCAGCAGTTACCATCACAGGGGGACGCCCCAGCATTTT.

The chain couples TRBV7-6 to TRBJ1-6; tentatively, D is TRBD1 (5 bases). CDR1 SGHVS and CDR2 FNYEAQ come from the germline V gene. The germline V and J ends were trimmed by 4 bases and 1 base, with 11 bases remaining between them. The CDR3 sequence is 16 residues long. CDR3 coding DNA: TGTGCCAGCAGCTCGCAGGGAAGGTCCTATAATTCACCCCTCCACTTT. The encoded protein is CASSSQGRSYNSPLHF.

This clonotype was found a few times. The chain carries TRBV20-1 and TRBJ1-3; the D is unclear. The germline V gene has CDR1 DFQATT and CDR2 SNEGSKA (reference sequence). The CDR3 is made up of 12 amino acids. V gave up 6 bases and J gave up 2 bases, with 8 bases separating them. The CDR3 loop is CSAASAGNTIYF. The CDR3 DNA follows: TGCAGTGCCGCGAGCGCTGGAAACACCATATATTTT.

V is TRBV9 and J is TRBJ2-1, with TRBD2 as a possible D gene (5 bases). V was pared by 4 bases and J by 9 bases, with 14 bases between. This CDR3 is built from 13 residues. The germline V gene has CDR1 SGDLS and CDR2 YYNGEE. The CDR3, as DNA: TGTGCCAGCAGCCAGTTGGGGAGCCGTGAGCAGTTCTTC. It codes for CASSQLGSREQFF.

The rearrangement uses TRBV30 and TRBJ2-7, with TRBD2 as a possible D gene (5 bases). Germline V gives CDR1 GTSNPN, CDR2 SVGIG (reference sequence). This CDR3 has 14 residues. Between the trimmed V and J ends, which lost 2 bases and 3 bases, there was a span of 14 bases. The DNA of the CDR3 is TGTGCCTGGAGTCCATGGACTCTGCTCTACGAGCAGTACTTC. Its translation: CAWSPWTLLYEQYF.

The gene calls are TRBV5-1 and TRBJ1-1; 12 bases line up with TRBD1. Germline loops: CDR1 SGHRS, CDR2 YFSETQ. Losses at the gene ends were 4 bases for V and 8 bases for J; bases not matched to a gene: 6. This CDR3 is 14 amino acids long. The CDR3 DNA follows: TGCGCCAGCAGCCCACGGGACAGGGGGCAGGAAGCTTTCTTT. Its translation is CASSPRDRGQEAFF.

CDR3 residues: CASSGGTGRSPLHF. The DNA for the CDR3 is TGTGCCAGCAGTGGTGGTACAGGGAGGTCACCCCTCCACTTT. V is TRBV2 and J is TRBJ1-6, with a tentative D call TRBD1 (6 bases). Germline loops: CDR1 SNHLY, CDR2 FYNNEI. The V and J ends lost 4 bases and 10 bases respectively, with 14 bases between them. The CDR3 is made up of 14 amino acids.

V is TRBV18 and J is TRBJ2-2; TRBD1 might be the D (5 bases). CDR1 is KGHSH and CDR2 is LQKENI in the germline V gene. The CDR3 extends over 16 amino acids. Trimming shortened V by 2 bases and J by 4 bases, and 14 bases separated the two germline ends. CDR3 sequence (DNA): TGTGCCAGCTCACCATTCAGGGAAAAAGTCACCGGGGAGCTGTTTTTT. This codes for CASSPFREKVTGELFF.

DNA for the CDR3: TGTGCCAGCGAGGGACTAGCGGGAGGGCACAATGAGCAGTTCTTC. Protein: CASEGLAGGHNEQFF. This rearrangement joins TRBV6-1 to TRBJ2-1; 16 nucleotides agree with TRBD2. Germline CDR1 MNHNS, CDR2 SASEGT. V lost 8 bases to trimming and J lost 5 bases; unmatched junction nucleotides: 3. This CDR3 spans 15 amino acids.

A word on this clonotype: A read error is possible here, since a much larger clone lies one base away. This chain's CDR3 is CASSFVGGAGTQYF. CDR3 sequence (DNA): TGTGCTAGCAGCTTTGTCGGGGGGGCCGGGACCCAGTACTTC. The V gene is TRBV7-7, the J gene TRBJ2-5; TRBD2 agrees at 8 bases. The CDR3 has 14 residues. In germline, CDR1 is SSHAT, CDR2 FNYEAQ (reference sequence). Complete variable domain (other parts from reference TRBV7-7 and TRBJ2-5): GAGVSQSPRYKVTKRGQDVTLRCDPISSHATLYWYQQALGQGPEFLTYFNYEAQPDKSGLPSDRFSAERPEGSISTLTIQRTEQRDSAMYRCASSFVGGAGTQYFGPGTRLLVL.

The chain couples TRBV7-2 to TRBJ2-5; 13 bases are a match to TRBD2. CDR3 length: 16 residues. CDR1 is SGHTA, CDR2 FQGNSA, per germline. Trimming at V came to 5 bases and at J to 4 bases, leaving 7 bases not matched to a gene. The CDR3 DNA reads as TGTGCCAGCAGCACACGACTAGCGGGGGGCCTAGAGACCCAGTACTTC. This gives the protein CASSTRLAGGLETQYF. Combining the CDR3 with reference TRBV7-2 and TRBJ2-5 gives the whole variable domain GAGVSQSPSNKVTEKGKDVELRCDPISGHTALYWYRQSLGQGLEFLIYFQGNSAPDKSGLPSDRFSAERTGGSVSTLTIQRTQQEDSAVYLCASSTRLAGGLETQYFGPGTRLLVL.

The rearrangement uses TRBV7-2 and TRBJ1-2; D is possibly TRBD1 (6 bases). Germline V gives CDR1 SGHTA, CDR2 FQGNSA. The V end was cut by 3 bases, the J end by 5 bases, with 10 bases between. The CDR3 has 13 amino acids. Here the CDR3 reads CASSLGRGYGYTF. CDR3 in DNA: TGTGCCAGCAGCTTGGGCAGGGGATATGGCTACACCTTC.

This clonotype has more than one count but fewer than ten. The chain employs TRBV6-1 and TRBJ2-2; 10 bases fit TRBD1. The CDR3 sequence is 16 residues long. Per germline, CDR1 MNHNS and CDR2 SASEGT. The V gene end was trimmed by 6 bases and the J gene end by 5 bases; junction bases not matched to a gene: 9. CDR3 amino acids: CASRKWDRGRTGELFF. The CDR3 DNA reads TGTGCCAGCAGAAAATGGGACAGGGGAAGGACCGGGGAGCTGTTTTTT.

The chain recombines TRBV19 with TRBJ1-2; weak D call: TRBD1 (5 bases). V was pared by 3 bases and J by 5 bases, with 13 bases between. Germline V lookup: CDR1 LNHDA, CDR2 SQIVND (reference sequence). The CDR3 loop spans 14 amino acids. The CDR3 coding sequence is TGTGCCAGTAGTATCTTAGCAGGGACGTATGGCTACACCTTC. Translating it yields CASSILAGTYGYTF.